This TCR beta chain comes out of a study of blood T cell repertoires in COVID-19. Study-level information: COVID-19 samples from acute and convalescent phases originated in the United States, Italy and Spain.

Original handling: Nucleated cell number was recorded as an estimate derived from reference gene primer amplification. Sequencing used immunoSEQ multiplex PCR; TCRdb keeps in-frame clones, though not all of them. That table gives V, J and clone size, and the DNA gave D and trimming. The data contain approximately 380,000 clones, about 85% of them singletons. The CDR3 has 14 amino acids. Trimming cost V 5 bases and J 4 bases, with 14 bases left between them. The germline V gene encodes CDR1 LGHDT and CDR2 YNNKEL (reference sequence). What was sequenced was peripheral blood. The chain has TRBV3-1 (or the pseudogene TRBV3-2) and TRBJ1-1; TRBD1 might be the D (5 bases). The sequence derives from a woman aged 18-29 years with acute or convalescent COVID-19. The CDR3 DNA sequence: TGTGCCAGCAGCGTCAGCGGGGGGGGCACTGAAGCTTTCTTT. This encodes CASSVSGGGTEAFF.